This TCR beta chain came from a study of T cell responses to AZD1222 COVID-19 vaccine. Study-wide points: Spike-spanning, vaccine-associated CD4 TCRs were dominant at 160-218 and 743-854.

Germline CDR1 SNHLY, CDR2 FYNNEI. Trimming shortened V by 7 bases and J by 7 bases, and 22 bases separated the two germline ends. The CDR3 runs 15 residues. Comments on this clone: The target antigen is unknown.

The assay was immunoSEQ multiplex PCR, and TCRdb's table has in-frame clones only and misses some. Altogether roughly 150,000 clones are present, 91% being singletons, with the ten largest covering around 5.4%. This receptor was taken from an adult in good health. Sequences were derived from peripheral blood, sampled on day 0 of AZD1222 vaccination. V and J are TRBV2 and TRBJ2-5; weak D call: TRBD2 (6 bases). CDR3 nucleotide sequence: TGTGCCAGCACCTCCCGGACGGGGCGGGGTGGGACCCAGTACTTC. Its protein product is CASTSRTGRGGTQYF.